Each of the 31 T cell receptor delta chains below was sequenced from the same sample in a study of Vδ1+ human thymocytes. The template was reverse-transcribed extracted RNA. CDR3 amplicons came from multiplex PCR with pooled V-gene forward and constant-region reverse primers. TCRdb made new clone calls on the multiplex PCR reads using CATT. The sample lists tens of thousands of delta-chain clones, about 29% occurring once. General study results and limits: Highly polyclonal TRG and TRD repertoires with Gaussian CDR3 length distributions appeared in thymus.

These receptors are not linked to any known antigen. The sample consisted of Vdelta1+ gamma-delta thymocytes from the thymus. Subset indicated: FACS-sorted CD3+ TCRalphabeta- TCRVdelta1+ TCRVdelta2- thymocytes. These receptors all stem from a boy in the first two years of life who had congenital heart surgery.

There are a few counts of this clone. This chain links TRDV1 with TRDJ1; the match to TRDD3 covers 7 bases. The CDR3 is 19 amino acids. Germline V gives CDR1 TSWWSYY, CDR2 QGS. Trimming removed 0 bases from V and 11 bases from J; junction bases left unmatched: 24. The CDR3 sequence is CALGELDLLPTGACGKLIF. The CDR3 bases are TGTGCTCTTGGGGAACTAGACCTACTACCAACTGGGGCTTGTGGGAAGCTCATCTTT.

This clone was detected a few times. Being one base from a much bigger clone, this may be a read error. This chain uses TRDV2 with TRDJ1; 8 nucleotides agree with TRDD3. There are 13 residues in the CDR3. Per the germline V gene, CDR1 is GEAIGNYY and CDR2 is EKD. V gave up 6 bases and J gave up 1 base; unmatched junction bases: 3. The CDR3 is CACWGMSTDKLIF. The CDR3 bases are TGTGCCTGTTGGGGGATGAGCACCGATAAACTCATCTTT.

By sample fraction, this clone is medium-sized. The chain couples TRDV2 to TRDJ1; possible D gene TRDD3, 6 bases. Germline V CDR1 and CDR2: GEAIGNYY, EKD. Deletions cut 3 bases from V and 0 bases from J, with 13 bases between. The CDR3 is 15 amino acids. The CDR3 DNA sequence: TGTGCCTGTGACTGTGGGGGTCCACACACCGATAAACTCATCTTT. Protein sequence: CACDCGGPHTDKLIF.

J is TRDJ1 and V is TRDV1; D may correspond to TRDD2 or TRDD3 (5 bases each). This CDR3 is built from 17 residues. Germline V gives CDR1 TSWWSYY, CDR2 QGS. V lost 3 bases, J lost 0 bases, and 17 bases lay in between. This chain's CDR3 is CALGEFLGDIYTDKLIF. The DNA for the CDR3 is TGTGCTCTTGGGGAGTTCCTGGGTGATATATACACCGATAAACTCATCTTT.

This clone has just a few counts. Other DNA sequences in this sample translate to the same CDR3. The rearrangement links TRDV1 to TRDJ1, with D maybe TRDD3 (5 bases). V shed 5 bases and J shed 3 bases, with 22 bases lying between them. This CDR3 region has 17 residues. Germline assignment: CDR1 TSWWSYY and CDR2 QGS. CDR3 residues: CALGNGGVTRCADKLIF. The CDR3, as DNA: TGTGCTCTTGGGAACGGGGGGGTCACGCGGTGCGCCGATAAACTCATCTTT.

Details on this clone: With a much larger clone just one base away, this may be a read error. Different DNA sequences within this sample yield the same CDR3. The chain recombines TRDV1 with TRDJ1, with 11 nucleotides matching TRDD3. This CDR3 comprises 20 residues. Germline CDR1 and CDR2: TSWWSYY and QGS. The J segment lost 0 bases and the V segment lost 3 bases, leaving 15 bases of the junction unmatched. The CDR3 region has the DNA TGTGCTCTTGGGGACCTCACCCCTGGCTGGGGGATACAGTACACCGATAAACTCATCTTT. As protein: CALGDLTPGWGIQYTDKLIF.

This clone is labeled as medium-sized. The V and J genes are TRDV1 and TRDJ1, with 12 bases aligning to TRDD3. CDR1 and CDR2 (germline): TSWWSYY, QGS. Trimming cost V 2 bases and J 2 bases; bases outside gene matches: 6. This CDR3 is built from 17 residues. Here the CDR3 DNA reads TGTGCTCTTGGGGAAGTACTGGGGGATACTGGGACCGATAAACTCATCTTT. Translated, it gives CALGEVLGDTGTDKLIF.

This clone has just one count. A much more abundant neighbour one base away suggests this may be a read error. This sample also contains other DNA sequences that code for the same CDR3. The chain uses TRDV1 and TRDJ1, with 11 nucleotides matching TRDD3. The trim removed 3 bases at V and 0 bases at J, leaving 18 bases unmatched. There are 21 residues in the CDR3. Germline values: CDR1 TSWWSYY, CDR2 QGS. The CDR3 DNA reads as TGTGCTCTTGGGGAGCTAGGACCTCTGGGGGATACCCTCCCTTACACCGATAAACTCATCTTT. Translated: CALGELGPLGDTLPYTDKLIF.

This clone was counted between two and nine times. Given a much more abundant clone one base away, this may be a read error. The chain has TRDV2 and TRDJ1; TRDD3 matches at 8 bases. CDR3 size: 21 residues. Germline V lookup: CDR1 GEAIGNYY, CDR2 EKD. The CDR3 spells CACDTRSWGVLGVKYTNKLIF. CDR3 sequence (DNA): TGTGCCTGTGACACCCGGAGCTGGGGGGTACTGGGGGTCAAGTACACCAATAAACTCATCTTT.

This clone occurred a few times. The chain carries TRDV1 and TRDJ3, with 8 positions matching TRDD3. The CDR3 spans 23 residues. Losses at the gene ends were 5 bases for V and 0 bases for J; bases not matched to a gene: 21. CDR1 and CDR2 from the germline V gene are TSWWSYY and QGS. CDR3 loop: CALGFPPLVLGAPHSWDTRQMFF. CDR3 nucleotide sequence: TGTGCTCTTGGGTTCCCTCCCCTGGTACTGGGGGCCCCGCACTCCTGGGACACCCGACAGATGTTTTTC.

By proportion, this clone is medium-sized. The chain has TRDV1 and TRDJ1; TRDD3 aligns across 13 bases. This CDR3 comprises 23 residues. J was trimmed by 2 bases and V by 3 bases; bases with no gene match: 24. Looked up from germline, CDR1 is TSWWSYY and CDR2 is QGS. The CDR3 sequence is CALGDGLPGRNWGIRIGTDKLIF. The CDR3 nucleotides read TGTGCTCTTGGGGATGGCCTCCCTGGTCGGAACTGGGGGATACGGATCGGTACCGATAAACTCATCTTT.

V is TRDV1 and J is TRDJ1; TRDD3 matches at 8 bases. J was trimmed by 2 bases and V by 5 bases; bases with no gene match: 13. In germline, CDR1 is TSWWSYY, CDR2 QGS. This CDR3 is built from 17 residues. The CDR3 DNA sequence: TGTGCTCTTGGGACCACTGGGGGGATTGGAAGAACCGATAAACTCATCTTT. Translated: CALGTTGGIGRTDKLIF.

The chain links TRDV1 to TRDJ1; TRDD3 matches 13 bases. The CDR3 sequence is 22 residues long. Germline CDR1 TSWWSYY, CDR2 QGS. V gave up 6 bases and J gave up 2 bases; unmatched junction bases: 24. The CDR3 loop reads CALGRLRGLSTGGYGKTDKLIF. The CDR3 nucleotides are TGTGCTCTTGGTCGATTAAGGGGGCTAAGTACTGGGGGATACGGAAAGACCGATAAACTCATCTTT.

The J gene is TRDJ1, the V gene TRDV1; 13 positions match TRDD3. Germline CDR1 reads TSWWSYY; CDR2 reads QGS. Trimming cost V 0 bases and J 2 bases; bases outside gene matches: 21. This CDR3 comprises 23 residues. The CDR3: CALGELPLRVGTGGYVSTDKLIF. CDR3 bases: TGTGCTCTTGGGGAACTACCCCTACGTGTCGGTACTGGGGGATACGTTTCGACCGATAAACTCATCTTT.

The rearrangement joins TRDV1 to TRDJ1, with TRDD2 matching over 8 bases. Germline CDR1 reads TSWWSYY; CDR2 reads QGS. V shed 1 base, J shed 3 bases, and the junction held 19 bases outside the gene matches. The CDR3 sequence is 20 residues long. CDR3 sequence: CALGEPRLPTGCGAADKLIF. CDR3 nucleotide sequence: TGTGCTCTTGGGGAACCCCGACTTCCTACGGGCTGTGGGGCCGCCGATAAACTCATCTTT.

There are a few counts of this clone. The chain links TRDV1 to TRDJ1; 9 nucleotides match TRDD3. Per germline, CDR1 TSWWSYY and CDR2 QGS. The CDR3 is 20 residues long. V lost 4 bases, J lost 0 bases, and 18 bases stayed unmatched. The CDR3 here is CALGGGLLPYWGTYTDKLIF. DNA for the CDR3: TGTGCTCTTGGGGGAGGCCTTCTCCCGTACTGGGGGACGTACACCGATAAACTCATCTTT.

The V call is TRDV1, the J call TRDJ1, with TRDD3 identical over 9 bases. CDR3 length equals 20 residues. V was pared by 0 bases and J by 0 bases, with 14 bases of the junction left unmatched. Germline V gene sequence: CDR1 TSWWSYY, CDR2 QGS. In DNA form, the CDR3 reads TGTGCTCTTGGGGAACTAGTTACCGGGTACTGGGGGACGTACACCGATAAACTCATCTTT. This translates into CALGELVTGYWGTYTDKLIF.

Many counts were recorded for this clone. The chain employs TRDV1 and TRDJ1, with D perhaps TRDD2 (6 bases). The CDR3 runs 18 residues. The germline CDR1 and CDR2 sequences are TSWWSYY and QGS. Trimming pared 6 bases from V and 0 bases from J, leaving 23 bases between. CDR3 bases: TGTGCTCTTGGAGGGACCTCCTACGGATTCTCGTACACCGATAAACTCATCTTT. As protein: CALGGTSYGFSYTDKLIF.

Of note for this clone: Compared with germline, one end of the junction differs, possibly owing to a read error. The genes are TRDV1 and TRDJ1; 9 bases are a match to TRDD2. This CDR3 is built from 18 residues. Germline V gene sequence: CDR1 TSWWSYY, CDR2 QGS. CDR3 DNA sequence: TGTGCTCTTGGGTCCCGGGCCTTCCTACAGACCGAGACCGATGAACTCATCTTT. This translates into CALGSRAFLQTETDELIF.

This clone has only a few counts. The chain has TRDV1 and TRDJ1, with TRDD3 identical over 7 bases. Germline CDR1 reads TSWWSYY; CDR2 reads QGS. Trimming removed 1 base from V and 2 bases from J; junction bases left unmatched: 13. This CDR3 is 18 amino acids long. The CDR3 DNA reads TGTGCTCTTGGGGAACCATCCCTCCTTGGGGGACAGACCGATAAACTCATCTTT. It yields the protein CALGEPSLLGGQTDKLIF.

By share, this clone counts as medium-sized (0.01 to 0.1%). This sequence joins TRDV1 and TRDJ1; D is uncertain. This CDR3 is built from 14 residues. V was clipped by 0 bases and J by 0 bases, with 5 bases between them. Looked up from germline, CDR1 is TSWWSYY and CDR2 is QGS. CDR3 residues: CALGELMYTDKLIF. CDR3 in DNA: TGTGCTCTTGGGGAACTCATGTACACCGATAAACTCATCTTT.

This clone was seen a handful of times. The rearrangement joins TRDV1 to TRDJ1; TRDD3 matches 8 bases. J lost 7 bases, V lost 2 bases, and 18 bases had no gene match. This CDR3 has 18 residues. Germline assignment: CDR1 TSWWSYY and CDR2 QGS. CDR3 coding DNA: TGTGCTCTTGGGGAATCAAATCTGGGGGACAATAAGGCGGTTAAACTCATCTTT. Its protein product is CALGESNLGDNKAVKLIF.

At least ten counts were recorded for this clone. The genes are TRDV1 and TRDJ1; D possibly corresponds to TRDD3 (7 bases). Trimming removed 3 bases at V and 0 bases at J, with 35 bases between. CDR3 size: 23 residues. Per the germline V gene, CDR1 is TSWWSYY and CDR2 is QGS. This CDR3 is CALGERAPPPLILPLGDTDKLIF. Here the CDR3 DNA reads TGTGCTCTTGGGGAGCGCGCTCCGCCTCCCCTTATCCTACCTCTGGGGGACACCGATAAACTCATCTTT.

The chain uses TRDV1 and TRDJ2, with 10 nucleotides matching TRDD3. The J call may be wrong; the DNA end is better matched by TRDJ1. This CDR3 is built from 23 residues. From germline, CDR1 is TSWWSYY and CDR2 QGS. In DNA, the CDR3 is TGTGCTCTTGGGGAAGGCCTTCCCGCCTGGGGGCTTGGGGGATACTCGGGAGTCGGTAAACTCATCTTT. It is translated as CALGEGLPAWGLGGYSGVGKLIF.

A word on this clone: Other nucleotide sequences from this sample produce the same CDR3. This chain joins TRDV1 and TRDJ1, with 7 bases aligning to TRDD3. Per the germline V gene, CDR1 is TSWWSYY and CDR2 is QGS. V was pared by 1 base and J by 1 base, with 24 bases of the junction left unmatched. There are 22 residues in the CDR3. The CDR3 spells CALGERGGRPTDLLGGTDKLIF. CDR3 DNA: TGTGCTCTTGGGGAACGCGGGGGACGCCCTACGGACTTGCTGGGGGGCACCGATAAACTCATCTTT.

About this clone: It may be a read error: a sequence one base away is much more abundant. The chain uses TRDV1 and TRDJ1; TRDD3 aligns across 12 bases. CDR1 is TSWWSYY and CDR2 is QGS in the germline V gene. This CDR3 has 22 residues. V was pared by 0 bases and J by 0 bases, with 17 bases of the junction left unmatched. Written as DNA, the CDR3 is TGTGCTCTTGGGGAACTGACTCCTACCTTACCTGGGGGATACGCGTACACCGATAAACTCATCTTT. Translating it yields CALGELTPTLPGGYAYTDKLIF.

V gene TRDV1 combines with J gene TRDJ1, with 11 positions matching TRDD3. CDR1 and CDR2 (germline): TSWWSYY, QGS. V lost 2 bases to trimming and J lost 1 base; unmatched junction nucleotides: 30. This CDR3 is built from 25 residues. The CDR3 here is CALGEAPLPTVLLGDILSSTDKLIF. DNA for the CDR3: TGTGCTCTTGGGGAAGCCCCGCTTCCTACAGTCTTACTGGGGGATATTTTGAGCAGCACCGATAAACTCATCTTT.

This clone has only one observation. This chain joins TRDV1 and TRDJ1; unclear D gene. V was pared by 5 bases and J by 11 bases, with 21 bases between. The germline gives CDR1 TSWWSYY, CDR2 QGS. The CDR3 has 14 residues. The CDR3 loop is CALGTLHLRRLLIF. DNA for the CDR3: TGTGCTCTTGGGACCCTCCATCTTCGAAGGTTGCTCATCTTT.

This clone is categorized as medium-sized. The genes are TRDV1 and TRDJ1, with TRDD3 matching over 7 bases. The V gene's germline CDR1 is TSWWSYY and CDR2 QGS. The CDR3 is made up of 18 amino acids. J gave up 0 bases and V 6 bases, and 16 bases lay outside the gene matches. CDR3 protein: CALGPPSLLGAYTDKLIF. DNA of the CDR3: TGTGCTCTTGGTCCCCCTAGTCTCCTGGGGGCTTACACCGATAAACTCATCTTT.

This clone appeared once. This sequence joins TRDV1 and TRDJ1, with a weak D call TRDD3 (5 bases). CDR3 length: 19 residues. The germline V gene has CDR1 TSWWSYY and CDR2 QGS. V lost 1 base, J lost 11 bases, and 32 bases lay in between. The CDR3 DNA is TGTGCTCTTGGGGAACCGTTGCTAATCTCGGGGGCAGGGAACTCAGTGCTCATCTTT. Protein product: CALGEPLLISGAGNSVLIF.

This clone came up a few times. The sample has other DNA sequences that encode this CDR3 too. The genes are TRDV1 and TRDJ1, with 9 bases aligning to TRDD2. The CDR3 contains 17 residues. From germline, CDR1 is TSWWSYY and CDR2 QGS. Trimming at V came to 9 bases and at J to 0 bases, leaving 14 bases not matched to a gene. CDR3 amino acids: CALGLPTRDSYTDKLIF. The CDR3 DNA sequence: TGTGCTCTCGGCCTTCCTACGAGGGATAGCTACACCGATAAACTCATCTTT.